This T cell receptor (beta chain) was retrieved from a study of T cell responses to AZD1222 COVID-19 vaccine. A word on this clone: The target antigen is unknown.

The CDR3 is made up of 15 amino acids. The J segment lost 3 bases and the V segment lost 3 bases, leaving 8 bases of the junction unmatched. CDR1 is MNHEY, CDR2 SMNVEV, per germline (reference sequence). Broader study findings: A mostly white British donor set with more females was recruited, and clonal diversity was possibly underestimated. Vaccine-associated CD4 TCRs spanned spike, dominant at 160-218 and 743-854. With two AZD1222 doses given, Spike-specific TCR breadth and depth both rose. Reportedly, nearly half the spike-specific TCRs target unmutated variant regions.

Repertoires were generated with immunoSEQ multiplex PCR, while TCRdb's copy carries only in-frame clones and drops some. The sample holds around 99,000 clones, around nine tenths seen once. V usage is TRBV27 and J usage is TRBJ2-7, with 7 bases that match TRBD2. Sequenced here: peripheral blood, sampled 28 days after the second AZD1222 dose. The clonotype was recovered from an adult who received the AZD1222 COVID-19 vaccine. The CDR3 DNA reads TGTGCCAGCAGTTTCCGGGAAGGGAGGGGCTACGAGCAGTACTTC. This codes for CASSFREGRGYEQYF.